This TCR beta chain was retrieved from a study of vaccination effects on CD4 cells after COVID-19. Comments on this clone: Its antigen is unidentified.

The CDR3 sequence is 14 residues long. The germline V gene has CDR1 KGHSH and CDR2 LQKENI. Trimming left V 6 bases short and J 3 bases short, with 12 bases between. Generated by immunoSEQ multiplex PCR, the TCRdb table keeps only in-frame clones and is missing some. The sample has more than 60,000 clones; around 70% are singletons. Pools of viral peptides were used by the ViraFEST assay to expand antigen-specific CD4+ T cells ahead of sequencing. Cells that had been cultured for about 10 days were the source of isolated CD4+ T cells. Of the BNT162b2 and mRNA-1273 vaccines, participants received two doses of one or the other. Vaccine recipients lacked prior SARS-CoV-2 infection and had negative nucleocapsid antibodies. On day 3 and again on day 7, half the medium was replaced with IL-2 medium.

This receptor was obtained from a human donor who received a COVID-19 vaccine. This chain uses TRBV18 with TRBJ1-5, with D possibly TRBD1 on 6 matching bases. The specimen was CD4+ T cells from PBMCs cultured with HCoV-229E spike peptides, collected after COVID-19 vaccination. As DNA, the CDR3 is TGTGCCAGCTCTCCCACAGGGTACAATCAGCCCCAGCATTTT. It yields the protein CASSPTGYNQPQHF.